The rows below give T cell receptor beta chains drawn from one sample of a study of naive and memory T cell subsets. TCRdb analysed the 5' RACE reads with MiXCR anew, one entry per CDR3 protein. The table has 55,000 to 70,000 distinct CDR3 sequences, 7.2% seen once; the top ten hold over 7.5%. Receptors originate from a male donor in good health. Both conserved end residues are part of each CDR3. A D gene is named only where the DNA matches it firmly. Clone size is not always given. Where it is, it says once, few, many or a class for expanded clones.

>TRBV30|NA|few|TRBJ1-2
CAWRSGSQGYGYTF
TGTGCCTGGAGGTCTGGGTCGCAGGGCTATGGCTACACCTTC
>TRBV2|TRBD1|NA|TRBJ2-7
CASSEGQGASYEQYF
TGTGCCAGCAGTGAGGGACAGGGGGCATCCTACGAGCAGTACTTC
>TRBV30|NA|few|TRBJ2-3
CAWSVPQGPRKYF
TGTGCCTGGAGTGTACCACAGGGTCCGCGGAAGTATTTT
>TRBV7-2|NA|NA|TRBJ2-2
CASSLAGRESGELFF
TGTGCCAGCAGCTTAGCCGGCAGGGAAAGCGGGGAGCTGTTTTTT
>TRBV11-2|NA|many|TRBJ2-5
CASSLYPRQGPNQETQYF
TGTGCCAGCAGCTTATATCCCCGGCAGGGGCCCAACCAAGAGACCCAGTACTTC
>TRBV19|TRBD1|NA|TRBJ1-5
CASSIRGSGQGAYQPQHF
TGTGCCAGTAGTATAAGGGGGTCGGGACAGGGGGCATATCAGCCCCAGCATTTT
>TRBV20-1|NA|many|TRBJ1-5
CSARDSGRVDQPQHF
TGCAGTGCTAGAGATAGCGGGAGGGTCGATCAGCCCCAGCATTTT
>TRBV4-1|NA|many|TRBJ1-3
CASSQDWRQALHSGNTIYF
TGCGCCAGCAGCCAAGATTGGAGACAGGCATTACACTCTGGAAACACCATATATTTT
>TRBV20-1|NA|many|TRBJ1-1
CSARDPSQLNTEAFF
TGCAGTGCTAGAGATCCGAGCCAGTTGAACACTGAAGCTTTCTTT
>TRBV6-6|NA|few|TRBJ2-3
CASSLPGVTDTQYF
TGTGCCAGCAGCCTCCCCGGGGTCACAGATACGCAGTATTTT
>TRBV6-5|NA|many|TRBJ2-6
CASQSTGANVLTF
TGTGCCAGCCAGTCTACTGGGGCCAACGTCCTGACTTTC
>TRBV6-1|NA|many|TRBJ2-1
CASSETLVGLGSYNEQFF
TGTGCCAGCAGTGAAACGCTCGTAGGATTAGGCTCCTACAATGAGCAGTTCTTC
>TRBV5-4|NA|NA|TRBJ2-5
CASTHGQETQYF
TGTGCCAGCACCCATGGGCAAGAGACCCAGTACTTC
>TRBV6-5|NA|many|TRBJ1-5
CASRQGFNQPQHF
TGTGCCAGCAGACAGGGTTTCAATCAGCCCCAGCATTTT
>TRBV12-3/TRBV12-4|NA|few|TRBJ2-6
CASSSQGSVGANVLTF
TGTGCCAGCAGTTCGCAGGGGAGTGTAGGGGCCAACGTCCTGACTTTC
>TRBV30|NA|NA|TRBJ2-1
CAWGGGGSFSYNEQFF
TGTGCCTGGGGAGGGGGGGGCTCCTTCTCCTACAATGAGCAGTTCTTC
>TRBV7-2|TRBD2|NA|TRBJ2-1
CASSLDLLAGHNEQFF
TGTGCCAGCAGCTTAGATTTGCTAGCGGGCCACAATGAGCAGTTCTTC
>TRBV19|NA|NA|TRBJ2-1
CASSMTGGTGQNEQFF
TGTGCCAGTAGTATGACGGGCGGGACTGGTCAGAATGAGCAGTTCTTC
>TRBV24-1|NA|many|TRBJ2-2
CATSTASSGTGELFF
TGTGCCACCAGTACAGCCAGCAGCGGCACCGGGGAGCTGTTTTTT
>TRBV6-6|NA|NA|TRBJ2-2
CASSFRWDTGELFF
TGTGCCAGCAGTTTCCGGTGGGACACCGGGGAGCTGTTTTTT
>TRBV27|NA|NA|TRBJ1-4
CASSFGQGATREKLFF
TGTGCCAGCAGTTTCGGCCAGGGTGCGACCCGGGAAAAACTGTTTTTT
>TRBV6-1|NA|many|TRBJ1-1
CASRVPGGSEAFF
TGTGCCAGCAGAGTTCCTGGGGGCTCCGAAGCTTTCTTT
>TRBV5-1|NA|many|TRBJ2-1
CASSLSAGTEREQFF
TGCGCCAGCAGCTTGTCGGCCGGGACTGAGAGGGAGCAGTTCTTC
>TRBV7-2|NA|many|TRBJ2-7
CASSLEAQDPFYEQYF
TGTGCCAGCAGCTTAGAGGCTCAGGACCCGTTCTACGAGCAGTACTTC
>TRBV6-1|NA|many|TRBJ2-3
CASSLRFRGDSTDTQYF
TGTGCCAGCAGTCTACGTTTCCGGGGAGACTCCACAGATACGCAGTATTTT
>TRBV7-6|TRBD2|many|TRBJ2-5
CASSSLAGGPGAQYF
TGTGCCAGCAGCTCCCTAGCGGGAGGGCCTGGGGCCCAGTACTTC
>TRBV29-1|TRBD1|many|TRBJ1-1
CSVLRVNRGTEAFF
TGCAGCGTTCTAAGGGTAAACAGGGGGACTGAAGCTTTCTTT
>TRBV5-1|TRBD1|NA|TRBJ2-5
CASSHGTAQETQYF
TGCGCCAGCAGCCACGGGACAGCCCAAGAGACCCAGTACTTC
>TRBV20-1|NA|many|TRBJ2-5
CSARDLWQAGETQYF
TGCAGTGCTAGAGATCTCTGGCAGGCCGGGGAGACCCAGTACTTC
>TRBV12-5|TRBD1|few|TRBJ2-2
CASGAGQGPGELFF
TGTGCTAGTGGAGCGGGACAGGGACCCGGGGAGCTGTTTTTT
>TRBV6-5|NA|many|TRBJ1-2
CASRWGQNYGYTF
TGTGCCAGCAGATGGGGTCAGAACTATGGCTACACCTTC
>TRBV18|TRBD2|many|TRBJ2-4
CASSPRGLAGGLAKNIQYF
TGTGCCAGCTCACCACGAGGGCTAGCGGGCGGTCTAGCCAAAAACATTCAGTACTTC
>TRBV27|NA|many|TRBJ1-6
CASSSLGRVAVLSTLHF
TGTGCCAGCAGTTCCCTCGGCAGGGTGGCGGTTCTTTCCACCCTCCACTTT
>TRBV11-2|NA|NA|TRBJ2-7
CASSLDSTYEQYF
TGTGCCAGCAGCTTGGACAGCACCTACGAGCAGTACTTC
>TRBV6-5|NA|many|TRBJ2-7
CASTRRGPYEQYF
TGTGCCAGCACCCGAAGGGGTCCCTACGAGCAGTACTTC
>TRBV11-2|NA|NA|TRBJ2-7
CASSFQVQQSYEQYF
TGTGCCAGCAGCTTCCAGGTGCAGCAATCCTACGAGCAGTACTTC
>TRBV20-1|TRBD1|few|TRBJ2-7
CSAPGGGFEQYF
TGCAGTGCCCCAGGGGGCGGCTTCGAGCAGTACTTC
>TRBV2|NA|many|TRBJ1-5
CASSPKGQPQHF
TGTGCCAGCAGTCCAAAAGGACAGCCCCAGCATTTT
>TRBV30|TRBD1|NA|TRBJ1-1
CAWSARDSQYTEAFF
TGTGCCTGGAGTGCACGGGACAGCCAGTACACTGAAGCTTTCTTT
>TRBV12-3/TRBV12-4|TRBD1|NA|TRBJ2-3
CASRPGQAAWTDTQYF
TGTGCCAGCAGGCCGGGACAGGCAGCCTGGACAGATACGCAGTATTTT
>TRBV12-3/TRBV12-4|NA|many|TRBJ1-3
CASRLGGGNSGNTIYF
TGTGCCAGCAGGCTGGGGGGGGGTAACTCTGGAAACACCATATATTTT
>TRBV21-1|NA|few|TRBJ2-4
CASSSQTGFGAKNIQYF
TGTGCCAGCAGCTCCCAGACAGGGTTCGGAGCCAAAAACATTCAGTACTTC
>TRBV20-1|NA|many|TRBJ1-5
CSAQTGLDQPQHF
TGCAGTGCCCAGACAGGTCTGGATCAGCCCCAGCATTTT
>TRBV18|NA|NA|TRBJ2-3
CASSPQGLAKYTDTQYF
TGTGCCAGCTCACCACAAGGGCTAGCGAAATACACAGATACGCAGTATTTT
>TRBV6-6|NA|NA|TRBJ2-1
CASSYGGWSDEQFF
TGTGCCAGCAGTTACGGGGGGTGGAGCGATGAGCAGTTCTTC
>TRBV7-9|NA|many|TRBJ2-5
CASSLRTEETQYF
TGTGCCAGCAGCTTAAGGACAGAAGAGACCCAGTACTTC
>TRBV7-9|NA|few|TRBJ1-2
CASSNLNYGYTF
TGTGCCAGCAGCAACTTAAACTATGGCTACACCTTC
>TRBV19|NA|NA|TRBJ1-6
CASTRGRSNFGGNSPLHF
TGTGCCAGTACTAGGGGCAGGAGCAATTTCGGGGGCAATTCACCCCTCCACTTT
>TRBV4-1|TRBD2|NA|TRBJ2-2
CASSHLPGLAGGDTGELFF
TGCGCCAGCAGCCACCTTCCGGGACTAGCGGGAGGAGACACCGGGGAGCTGTTTTTT
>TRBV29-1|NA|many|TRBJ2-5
CSVGASYQETQYF
TGCAGCGTTGGGGCCAGCTACCAAGAGACCCAGTACTTC
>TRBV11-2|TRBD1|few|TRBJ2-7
CASSPGQASYEQYF
TGTGCCAGCAGCCCGGGACAGGCCTCCTACGAGCAGTACTTC
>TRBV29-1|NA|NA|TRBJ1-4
CSVAISTTNEKLFF
TGCAGCGTTGCAATATCCACAACTAATGAAAAACTGTTTTTT
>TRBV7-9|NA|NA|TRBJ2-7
CASSPRRNRVHEQYF
TGTGCCAGCAGCCCACGGCGGAACAGGGTCCACGAGCAGTACTTC
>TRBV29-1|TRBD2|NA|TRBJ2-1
CSVGSGSYNEQFF
TGCAGCGTGGGAAGCGGGAGCTACAATGAGCAGTTCTTC